This TCR delta chain derives from a study of γδ T cells in repeated Plasmodium falciparum infection. The study's findings and limits: In Vdelta2-negative, largely Vdelta1+, gammadelta repertoires, repeated controlled infections appeared to drive clonal selection waves.

Germline CDR1 and CDR2: TSWWSYY and QGS. This CDR3 is 20 amino acids long. TCRdb called clones from the multiplex PCR reads again using CATT. Of some 100,000 delta-chain clones detected, more than 1.4% appear once; the ten largest clones hold around 8.5%. Gammadelta T cells were flow-sorted from PBMC into Vgamma9/Vdelta2+ and Vdelta2-negative populations for bulk analysis. The table lists this clone with a few counts. Its matching antigen is unknown. A far larger clone is a single base away, which makes a read error likely. The sample has other DNA sequences that encode this CDR3 too. The sequence derives from a pool of human donors (malaria-infected and uninfected, not separated). There is no J gene call, but TRDV1 is given as the V gene; the listed D gene, TRDD3, was not tested against the DNA. Sequences were obtained from gamma-delta T cells from blood. The DNA for the CDR3 is TGTGCTCTTGGGGAACGGACCCTAAGCTGGGGGATACGTATGACAGCACAGCTCTTCTTT. This sequence encodes CALGERTLSWGIRMTAQLFF.